This TCR beta chain was captured in a study of cytomegalovirus exposure and HLA in healthy donors. Study conclusions and caveats: A later examination showed that TCR association rates differed by HLA locus, with DRB1 most and HLA-C fewest. In a later analysis, compared with equally common non-associated chains, HLA-associated beta chains were more expanded. Within a later analysis, the majority of CMV-associated TCR beta chains appeared HLA-restricted.

Points on this clone: Antigen specificity is unknown.

PCR primers comprised 60 Vbeta and 13 Jbeta primers. Profiled with immunoSEQ multiplex PCR; TCRdb holds only in-frame clones, not every one. In the table there are approximately 120,000 clones, about 86% of which are singletons. Sequences were obtained from PBMCs. The receptor was derived from a woman in her twenties or thirties in good health and CMV-seronegative.

The CDR3 DNA is TGTGCCAGCAGACCTCGGGACAGGCAATGGGATACGCAGTATTTT. Translated: CASRPRDRQWDTQYF. V is TRBV27 and J is TRBJ2-3, with TRBD1 matching 8 bases. There are 15 residues in the CDR3. V was clipped by 6 bases and J by 6 bases; unmatched bases: 11. CDR1 MNHEY and CDR2 SMNVEV come from the germline V gene (reference sequence).